One and the same sample provided the 15 T cell receptor beta chains below, sequenced in a study of CD8 T cells in ankylosing spondylitis. Study observations and caveats: Characteristic of ankylosing spondylitis blood, it appeared, was a TCR beta motif comprising roughly eight highly homologous variants.

These receptors lack a known antigen. TCRdb ran MiXCR on the 5' RACE reads and lists one entry per CDR3 protein. The sample holds some 800,000 distinct CDR3 sequences, roughly 12% seen once. The specimen was blood, either unsorted or a sorted T cell fraction (not recorded which). These TCRs come from a male donor with ankylosing spondylitis.

The V call is TRBV20-1, the J call TRBJ2-7; D might be TRBD2 (5 bases). V lost 0 bases to trimming and J lost 3 bases, with 12 bases between them. Germline assignment: CDR1 DFQATT and CDR2 SNEGSKA (reference sequence). CDR3 length equals 14 residues. The DNA for the CDR3 is TGCAGTGCTAGAGATCTGGCGGCGGGCTACGAGCAGTACTTC. Translating it yields CSARDLAAGYEQYF.

The chain employs TRBV29-1 and TRBJ1-1; no firm D call. Germline CDR1 and CDR2: SQVTM and ANQGSEA. V lost 5 bases and J lost 0, with 1 base in between. The CDR3 is 10 amino acids. CDR3: CSVMNTEAFF. The CDR3 DNA follows: TGCAGCGTTATGAACACTGAAGCTTTCTTT.

This clonotype was observed many times. Here the CDR3 DNA reads TGCGCCAGCAGCGCGGGGACAGGCCCATTATATGGCTACACCTTC. Protein product: CASSAGTGPLYGYTF. This sequence joins TRBV5-1 and TRBJ1-2; TRBD1 aligns across 8 bases. V lost 4 bases to trimming and J lost 5 bases; unmatched junction nucleotides: 10. CDR1 is SGHRS and CDR2 is YFSETQ in the germline V gene. The CDR3 runs 15 residues. The full variable domain, in which reference TRBV5-1 and TRBJ1-2 provide the parts outside the CDR3, is KAGVTQTPRYLIKTRGQQVTLSCSPISGHRSVSWYQQTPGQGLQFLFEYFSETQRNKGNFPGRFSGRQFSNSRSEMNVSTLELGDSALYLCASSAGTGPLYGYTFGSGTRLTVV.

The sample holds many counts of this clonotype. V gene TRBV5-1 combines with J gene TRBJ2-3; D may be TRBD1 (5 bases). The CDR3 consists of 14 residues. The germline V gene has CDR1 SGHRS and CDR2 YFSETQ. V was clipped by 0 bases and J by 2 bases, with 7 bases between them. This CDR3 reads CASSLDRPTDTQYF. The CDR3 nucleotides are TGCGCCAGCAGCTTGGACAGGCCCACAGATACGCAGTATTTT.

Notes on this clonotype: A read error may produce the germline difference seen at one junction end. CDR3 sequence (DNA): TGTGCTAGCAGCCCGGGTGGGGGGGACAATGAGCAGTTCTTC. It yields the protein CASSPGGGDNEQFF. This chain links TRBV7-7 with TRBJ2-1; 7 bases line up with TRBD2. Germline V CDR1 and CDR2: SSHAT, FNYEAQ (reference sequence). CDR3 length equals 14 residues.

In its sample, this clonotype was seen many times. The chain joins TRBV11-2 to TRBJ2-1, with 7 bases identical to TRBD2. This CDR3 region has 13 residues. V trimming: 0 bases; J trimming: 13 bases; junction bases outside the gene matches: 6. CDR1 is SGHAT, CDR2 FQNNGV, per germline. CDR3 protein: CASSLERRGVQFF. The DNA for the CDR3 is TGTGCCAGCAGCTTAGAGCGCCGGGGGGTCCAGTTCTTC.

This chain joins TRBV7-2 and TRBJ2-7; D gene ambiguous. Germline V gives CDR1 SGHTA, CDR2 FQGNSA. The germline V and J ends were trimmed by 5 bases and 3 bases, with 14 bases remaining between them. The CDR3 consists of 14 residues. The CDR3 DNA is TGTGCCAGCAGCCCTTACGGGTACCTCTACGAGCAGTACTTC. Protein product: CASSPYGYLYEQYF.

The chain has TRBV20-1 and TRBJ1-6; D gene unclear. In germline, CDR1 is DFQATT, CDR2 SNEGSKA (reference sequence). V shed 5 bases and J shed 8 bases, with 4 bases lying between them. This CDR3 is 10 amino acids long. The CDR3 sequence: CSAVDSPLHF. The CDR3 DNA reads as TGCAGTGCTGTCGATTCACCCCTCCACTTT.

V and J are TRBV5-1 and TRBJ2-5; D may be TRBD1 (5 bases). CDR3 length equals 13 residues. The V gene's germline CDR1 is SGHRS and CDR2 YFSETQ. Trimming removed 4 bases at V and 2 bases at J, with 9 bases between. The DNA of the CDR3 is TGCGCCAGCAGCGACAGCGCGCAAGAGACCCAGTACTTC. Translation: CASSDSAQETQYF.

The V gene is TRBV11-2, the J gene TRBJ2-1, with D possibly matching TRBD2 (6 bases). In germline, CDR1 is SGHAT, CDR2 FQNNGV. V was shortened by 4 bases and J by 3 bases, with 16 bases between the two germline ends. This CDR3 is 16 amino acids long. CDR3 amino acids: CASSSGGAGYYNEQFF. The CDR3 nucleotides are TGTGCCAGCAGCTCAGGAGGGGCAGGATACTACAATGAGCAGTTCTTC.

The chain recombines TRBV20-1 with TRBJ2-3, with no clear D. Germline loops: CDR1 DFQATT, CDR2 SNEGSKA (reference sequence). The CDR3 runs to 14 residues. With 6 bases removed from V and 6 bases from J, the gap between germline ends came to 19 bases. The CDR3 is CSASASGVGDTQYF. The DNA of the CDR3 is TGCAGTGCCTCGGCGAGTGGGGTGGGGGATACGCAGTATTTT.

V is TRBV4-3 and J is TRBJ1-1; tentatively, D is TRBD1 (6 bases). The CDR3 extends over 14 amino acids. The V gene lost 0 bases and the J gene lost 9 bases, with 14 bases spanning the gap. Germline lookup yields CDR1 LGHNA and CDR2 YSLEER. CDR3: CASSQDSIRGQAFF. Written as DNA, the CDR3 is TGCGCCAGCAGCCAAGATTCTATCAGGGGACAAGCTTTCTTT.

This clonotype was counted between two and nine times. The V gene is TRBV5-1, the J gene TRBJ1-2; TRBD1 might be the D (6 bases). The V and J ends lost 4 bases and 3 bases respectively, with 16 bases between them. Per germline, CDR1 SGHRS and CDR2 YFSETQ. CDR3 length equals 15 residues. The CDR3 DNA follows: TGCGCCAGCAGCATCTTATCAGGGGCTGACTATGGCTACACCTTC. Its protein product is CASSILSGADYGYTF. Looking up the rest from reference TRBV5-1 and TRBJ1-2 gives the full variable domain: KAGVTQTPRYLIKTRGQQVTLSCSPISGHRSVSWYQQTPGQGLQFLFEYFSETQRNKGNFPGRFSGRQFSNSRSEMNVSTLELGDSALYLCASSILSGADYGYTFGSGTRLTVV.

The rearrangement links TRBV21-1 to TRBJ2-7. TRBV21-1 is tagged as a pseudogene. The CDR3 is 14 residues long. As DNA, the CDR3 is TGTGCCAGCAGCAAAAGTAAGGTTTTCTACGAGCAGTACTTC. Its protein is CASSKSKVFYEQYF.

V is TRBV20-1 and J is TRBJ1-1, with D possibly being TRBD1 (5 bases). From germline, CDR1 is DFQATT and CDR2 SNEGSKA (reference sequence). Trimming removed 1 base at V and 0 bases at J, with 12 bases between. The CDR3 contains 15 residues. The CDR3: CSARVPGRVNTEAFF. In DNA form, the CDR3 reads TGCAGTGCTAGAGTACCCGGCAGGGTGAACACTGAAGCTTTCTTT.